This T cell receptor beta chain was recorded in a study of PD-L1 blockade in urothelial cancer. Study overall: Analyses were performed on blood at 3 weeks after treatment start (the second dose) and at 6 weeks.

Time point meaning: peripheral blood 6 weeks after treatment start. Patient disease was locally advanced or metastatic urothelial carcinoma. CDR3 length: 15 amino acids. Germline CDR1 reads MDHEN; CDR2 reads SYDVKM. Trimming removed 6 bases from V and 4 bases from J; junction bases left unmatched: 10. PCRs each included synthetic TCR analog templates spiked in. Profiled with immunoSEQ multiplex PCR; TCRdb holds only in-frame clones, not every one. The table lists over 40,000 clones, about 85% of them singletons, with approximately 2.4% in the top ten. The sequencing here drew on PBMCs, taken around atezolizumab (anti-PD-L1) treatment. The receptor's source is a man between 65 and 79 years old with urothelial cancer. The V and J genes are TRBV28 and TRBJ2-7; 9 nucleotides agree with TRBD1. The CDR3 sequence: CASSSPGQGRYEQYF. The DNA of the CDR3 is TGTGCCAGCAGCTCGCCCGGACAGGGGCGGTACGAGCAGTACTTC.